This TCR beta chain was recorded in a study of blood T cell repertoires in COVID-19. Study context: The cDNA or gDNA used as material had been derived from T cells, B-cell-depleted T cells, or PBMCs.

Original data processing: Amplifying reference gene primers gave estimates of nucleated cell counts. The repertoire was sequenced with immunoSEQ multiplex PCR; TCRdb's copy has only in-frame clones and lacks some. Clonal size and the V and J genes are those of that table, whereas D and trimming came from the DNA. Of fewer than 150,000 clones detected, about 84% appear once; the ten largest clones hold around 1.6%. With V trimmed by 4 bases and J by 7 bases, 5 bases remained unmatched. The CDR3 loop spans 14 amino acids. Germline V gives CDR1 SGHNT, CDR2 YYREEE (reference sequence). Membership in each cohort depended on participant-reported clinical history. It was within 2 weeks before study entry that exposed participants met a COVID-19 case.

Specimen: PBMCs or T cells enriched from blood (not recorded which). The chain uses TRBV5-4 and TRBJ1-1; 12 bases agree with TRBD1. This clonotype was obtained from a young woman who had been exposed to COVID-19. In nucleotides, the CDR3 is TGTGCCAGCAGCATCGGGACAGGGGGCATTGAAGCTTTCTTT. Its protein is CASSIGTGGIEAFF.